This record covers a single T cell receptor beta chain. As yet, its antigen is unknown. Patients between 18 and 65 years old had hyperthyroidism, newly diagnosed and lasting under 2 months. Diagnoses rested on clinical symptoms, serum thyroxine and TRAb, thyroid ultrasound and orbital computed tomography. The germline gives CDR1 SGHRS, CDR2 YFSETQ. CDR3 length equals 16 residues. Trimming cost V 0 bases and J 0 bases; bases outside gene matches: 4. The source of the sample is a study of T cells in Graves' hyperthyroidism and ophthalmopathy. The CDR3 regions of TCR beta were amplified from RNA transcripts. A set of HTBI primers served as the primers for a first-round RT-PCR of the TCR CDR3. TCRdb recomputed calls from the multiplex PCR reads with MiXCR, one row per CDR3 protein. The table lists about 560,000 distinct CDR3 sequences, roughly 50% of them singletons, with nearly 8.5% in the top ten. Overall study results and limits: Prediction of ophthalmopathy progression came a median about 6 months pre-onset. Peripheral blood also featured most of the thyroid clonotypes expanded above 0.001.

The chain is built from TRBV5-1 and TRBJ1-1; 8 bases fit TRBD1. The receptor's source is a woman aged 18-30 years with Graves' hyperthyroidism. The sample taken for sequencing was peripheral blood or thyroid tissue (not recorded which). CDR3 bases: TGCGCCAGCAGCTTGGACGGGACAGGCATGAACACTGAAGCTTTCTTT. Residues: CASSLDGTGMNTEAFF.